A selection of T cell receptor beta chains follows, all from one sample in a study of neoadjuvant nivolumab and ipilimumab in lung cancer. Only in-frame clones appear in the TCRdb table, and some are missing; sequencing was by immunoSEQ multiplex PCR. Seen here are about 30,000 clones, about 75% observed once, and the top ten hold about 20%. Sequencing was performed on tumor tissue, taken after neoadjuvant nivolumab, alone or with ipilimumab, at or shortly before surgery. The source of these receptors is an adult with non-small cell lung cancer. Each CDR3 is given with its conserved first and last residue. The D gene is left open where the match is weak. Clone size is stated in some rows and not others, as once, few, many or a class when expanded.

j_gene	abundance	v_gene	d_gene	CDR3aa	CDR3nt
TRBJ2-6	-	TRBV19	-	CASSILGTDNSGANVLTF	TGTGCCAGTAGTATTCTTGGGACCGATAACTCTGGGGCCAACGTCCTGACTTTC
TRBJ1-2	-	TRBV19	-	CASNWGNYGYTF	TGTGCCAGTAATTGGGGGAACTATGGCTACACCTTC
TRBJ1-2	-	TRBV7-9	-	CASSLGPGQHYGYTF	TGTGCCAGCAGCTTGGGTCCGGGGCAACACTATGGCTACACCTTC
TRBJ2-3	-	TRBV5-1	-	CASSLEDGGTDTQYF	TGCGCCAGCAGCTTGGAAGATGGGGGCACAGATACGCAGTATTTT
TRBJ1-2	-	TRBV10-3	-	CAISESGDGYTF	TGTGCCATCAGTGAGTCCGGAGATGGCTACACCTTC
TRBJ1-2	-	TRBV5-1	-	CASSSVLGGGYTF	TGCGCCAGCAGCTCCGTGCTGGGAGGTGGCTACACCTTC
TRBJ2-5	-	TRBV30	-	CAWTETQYF	TGTGCCTGGACAGAGACCCAGTACTTC
TRBJ2-5	-	TRBV5-1	-	CASSLSGQPQGETQYF	TGCGCCAGCAGCTTGTCTGGGCAACCCCAGGGGGAGACCCAGTACTTC
TRBJ1-5	-	TRBV20-1	TRBD1	CSARRGQREHF	TGCAGTGCTAGACGGGGACAGCGAGAGCATTTT
TRBJ2-7	-	TRBV30	-	CAWSVGQGHEQYF	TGTGCCTGGAGTGTTGGGCAGGGCCACGAGCAGTACTTC
TRBJ1-1	-	TRBV5-5	-	CASSPQGGHTEAFF	TGTGCCAGCAGCCCACAGGGTGGTCACACTGAAGCTTTCTTT
TRBJ2-7	-	TRBV20-1	-	CSARALYEQYF	TGCAGTGCTAGGGCCTTATACGAGCAGTACTTC
TRBJ2-1	-	TRBV12-5	-	CASARTVGNEQFF	TGTGCTAGTGCCCGGACAGTCGGCAATGAGCAGTTCTTC
TRBJ1-5	-	TRBV5-1	-	CASSLGAGTGDQPQHF	TGCGCCAGCAGCTTGGGAGCGGGGACGGGGGATCAGCCCCAGCATTTT
TRBJ1-1	-	TRBV5-1	-	CASSPSAGLNTEAFF	TGCGCCAGCAGCCCAAGTGCAGGGTTGAACACTGAAGCTTTCTTT
TRBJ1-1	-	TRBV28	-	CAHGRGANTEAFF	TGTGCCCACGGGCGGGGGGCGAACACTGAAGCTTTCTTT
TRBJ2-3	-	TRBV6-6	-	CASSRTDPTADTQYF	TGTGCCAGCAGTCGGACTGACCCTACAGCAGATACGCAGTATTTT
TRBJ2-7	-	TRBV6-5	-	CASRPQRTSSYEQYF	TGTGCCAGCAGACCCCAGAGAACTAGCTCCTACGAGCAGTACTTC
TRBJ2-3	-	TRBV11-2	TRBD2	CASSLEWGGGRTDTQYF	TGTGCCAGCAGCTTAGAGTGGGGCGGGGGGCGCACAGATACGCAGTATTTT
TRBJ1-5	-	TRBV7-9	-	CASSLEFLGGAGNQPQHF	TGTGCCAGCAGCTTAGAGTTTCTTGGGGGGGCTGGCAATCAGCCCCAGCATTTT
TRBJ1-6	-	TRBV10-3	TRBD1	CAISESGGGVSNSPLHF	TGTGCCATCAGTGAGTCAGGGGGCGGCGTTAGTAATTCACCCCTCCACTTT
TRBJ1-6	-	TRBV5-1	-	CASSLGTGDSPLHF	TGCGCCAGCAGCCTCGGGACCGGGGATTCACCCCTCCACTTT
TRBJ2-7	few	TRBV30	-	CAWRESPRVEQYF	TGTGCCTGGAGGGAATCGCCCCGGGTCGAGCAGTACTTC
TRBJ1-5	-	TRBV10-3	-	CAISEGNQPQHF	TGTGCCATCAGTGAGGGCAATCAGCCCCAGCATTTT
TRBJ2-3	-	TRBV5-1	-	CASSLGRSSSTDTQYF	TGCGCCAGCAGCTTGGGTCGATCCTCTAGCACAGATACGCAGTATTTT